This is a list of T cell receptor beta chains from one sample in a study of T and B cells in COVID-19 patients. In TCRdb, the multiplex PCR reads were re-called with MiXCR into one record per CDR3 protein. The profile covers approximately 17,000 distinct CDR3 sequences, with 28% appearing a single time and 3.5% to 5.5% taken by the ten largest. Sequencing was done on a sample of blood. The receptors come from a human donor who had recovered from COVID-19. Both conserved end residues are part of each CDR3. D genes are given only for firm matches. Clone size is not always given. Where it is, it says once, few, many or a class for expanded clones.

clone size	J gene	D gene	V gene	CDR3 length	CDR3 DNA	CDR3 protein
medium-sized	TRBJ2-2	TRBD2	TRBV12-3/TRBV12-4	18	TGTGCCAGCAGTCCCGCCCTAGGCGGGGGGGCGGTCACCGGGGAGCTGTTTTTT	CASSPALGGGAVTGELFF
many	TRBJ1-2	-	TRBV29-1	17	TGCAGCGTTGAAGGGGTAGGAAGTCGCAAATTTAACTATGGCTACACCTTC	CSVEGVGSRKFNYGYTF
-	TRBJ2-3	TRBD2	TRBV20-1	15	TGCAGTGCTATCCTTAATAGCGGGGGAACAGATACGCAGTATTTT	CSAILNSGGTDTQYF
-	TRBJ1-2	-	TRBV18	16	TGTGCCAGCTCACTGGCCTACGTCAATTCTAACTATGGCTACACCTTC	CASSLAYVNSNYGYTF
-	TRBJ2-7	-	TRBV19	14	TGTGCCAGTAGTAACCCGAACACCGGGGACGAGCAGTACTTC	CASSNPNTGDEQYF
-	TRBJ1-5	-	TRBV2	12	TGTGCCAGCAACACTGGAAATCAGCCCCAGCATTTT	CASNTGNQPQHF
-	TRBJ2-5	-	TRBV5-3	14	TGCGCCAGCAGCTTGGCTGGGGGGCGAGAGACCCAGTACTTC	CASSLAGGRETQYF
medium-sized	TRBJ2-3	-	TRBV27	14	TGTGCCAGCAGTTTCAGGGCCACCACAGATACGCAGTATTTT	CASSFRATTDTQYF
-	TRBJ1-2	-	TRBV7-2	14	TGTGCCAGCAGCTTACGGACAGAGAACTATGGCTACACCTTC	CASSLRTENYGYTF
few	TRBJ1-5	-	TRBV6-2/TRBV6-3	14	TGTGCCAGCAAGGGAGGGGAGGGCAATCAGCCCCAGCATTTT	CASKGGEGNQPQHF
few	TRBJ2-3	-	TRBV7-9	13	TGCGCCAGCAGCCCCGGGCCGTCAGATACGCAGTATTTT	CASSPGPSDTQYF
many	TRBJ1-1	TRBD1	TRBV12-3/TRBV12-4	12	TGTGCCAGTGCCCCGGGACAGGGGATGGCTTTCTTT	CASAPGQGMAFF
few	TRBJ2-3	-	TRBV5-1	16	TGCGCCAGCAGCTTGGCCGAGAATTTGGGGACAGATACGCAGTATTTT	CASSLAENLGTDTQYF
many	TRBJ2-3	-	TRBV6-1	13	TGTGCCAGCAGTGAAAGAACCGGAGATACGCAGTATTTT	CASSERTGDTQYF
-	TRBJ2-2	TRBD2	TRBV7-2	16	TGTGCCAGCAGCTTAGTAGCGGGGGGGCGTACCGGGGAGCTGTTTTTT	CASSLVAGGRTGELFF
many	TRBJ2-5	-	TRBV5-6	14	TGTGCCAGCAGCCCGGACTTGACGGGGGAGACCCAGTACTTC	CASSPDLTGETQYF
-	TRBJ1-5	-	TRBV6-5	15	TGTGCCAGCAGACCTACCGGGAAAGGCAATCAGCCCCAGCATTTT	CASRPTGKGNQPQHF
medium-sized	TRBJ1-5	-	TRBV19	14	TGTGCCAGTAGTATTTGGGGGAACAATCAGCCCCAGCATTTT	CASSIWGNNQPQHF
few	TRBJ2-1	-	TRBV10-1	16	TGCGCCAGCAATCCTGTCAGGGGCCTGGACATCAGTGAGCAGTTCTTC	CASNPVRGLDISEQFF
medium-sized	TRBJ2-3	-	TRBV6-5	15	TGTGCCAGCAGTTACGGGACTCCGAGCACAGATACGCAGTATTTT	CASSYGTPSTDTQYF
-	TRBJ2-7	-	TRBV4-3	16	TGCGCCAGCAGCCAAGCTTACAGCGTGGATCGGTACGAGCAGTACTTC	CASSQAYSVDRYEQYF
medium-sized	TRBJ1-5	-	TRBV19	17	TGTGCCAGTAGCCCGAGGTTCCCGGGGGTTTCCGTGGATCCCCAGCATTTT	CASSPRFPGVSVDPQHF
many	TRBJ2-7	-	TRBV27	13	TGTGCCAGCAGTTTGGGGGAACTCTACGAGCAGTACTTC	CASSLGELYEQYF
medium-sized	TRBJ2-5	-	TRBV29-1	11	-	CSVGGGAGGYF
few	TRBJ1-1	-	TRBV12-3/TRBV12-4	13	TGTGCCAGCAGTTCAATGGGGAACACTGAAGCTTTCTTT	CASSSMGNTEAFF
many	TRBJ2-5	-	TRBV29-1	11	TGCAGCGTCGAAATAGTGCCCGCTCAGCACTTC	CSVEIVPAQHF
-	TRBJ2-3	TRBD2	TRBV18	15	TGTGCCAGCTCAGAGATTGAAGCGGGGGCTGATACGCAGTATTTT	CASSEIEAGADTQYF
-	TRBJ2-1	-	TRBV24-1	13	TGTGCCACCAGTTCTCCCTCCTACAATGAGCAGTTCTTC	CATSSPSYNEQFF
-	TRBJ2-7	TRBD1	TRBV6-4	19	TGTGCCAGCAGCGACGCCGAGCACAGACGGGACAGGGGTACCTACGAGCAGTACTTC	CASSDAEHRRDRGTYEQYF
many	TRBJ2-5	TRBD1	TRBV5-5	16	TGTGCCAGCAGCATGACAGGGACGGGGTTTAAAGAGACCCAGTACTTC	CASSMTGTGFKETQYF
-	TRBJ1-5	TRBD1	TRBV20-1	15	TGCAGTGCTAGCGGACAGGGGTTATTGAGTCAGCCCCAGCATTTT	CSASGQGLLSQPQHF
-	TRBJ2-1	TRBD2	TRBV4-3	18	TGCGCCAGCAGCCAAGATTCGGTCGAACTAGCGGGGGGGGATGAGCAGTTCTTC	CASSQDSVELAGGDEQFF
-	TRBJ2-7	-	TRBV24-1	13	TGTGCCACCAGTGATTCCGGGATGGCCGAGCAGTACTTC	CATSDSGMAEQYF
many	TRBJ2-1	-	TRBV27	17	TGTGCCAGCAGTTTATCCCCGGACTATCTTTCTTTCCATGAGCAGTTCTTC	CASSLSPDYLSFHEQFF
-	TRBJ2-5	-	TRBV5-1	10	TGCGCCAGCAGGGGGGAGACCCAGTACTTC	CASRGETQYF
-	TRBJ2-7	TRBD1	TRBV7-2	14	TGTGCCAGCAGCTCCTACGGACAGGGCTTCGAGCAGTACTTC	CASSSYGQGFEQYF
medium-sized	TRBJ2-7	-	TRBV19	14	TGTGCCAGTAGTATAGGTCCGGGTTCCTACGAGCAGTACTTC	CASSIGPGSYEQYF
many	TRBJ2-1	-	TRBV6-2/TRBV6-3	12	TGTGCCAGCGGGGGGGCCAGGGATGAGCAGTTCTTC	CASGGARDEQFF
-	TRBJ2-3	TRBD2	TRBV19	15	TGTGCCAGTAGCCAACCTAGCGGGGGGGGGGATACGCAGTATTTT	CASSQPSGGGDTQYF
once	TRBJ2-7	TRBD2	TRBV5-5	15	TGTGCCAGCAGCTTAGAAGGTAGCGGGGGATACGAGCAGTACTTC	CASSLEGSGGYEQYF
few	TRBJ2-2	-	TRBV4-2	16	TGTGCCAGCAGCCTCGAACAGGGCAGCGGCACCGGGGAGCTGTTTTTT	CASSLEQGSGTGELFF
few	TRBJ1-4	-	TRBV4-2	15	TGTGCCAGCAGCCAAGCCGCCAGGGATGGCGAAAAACTGTTTTTT	CASSQAARDGEKLFF
-	TRBJ1-1	-	TRBV5-1	13	TGCGCCAGCAGCACAACAGGAAACACTGAAGCTTTCTTT	CASSTTGNTEAFF
-	TRBJ1-6	TRBD1	TRBV5-1	16	TGCGCCAGCAGCTTGGCCATTAGGGACAGAAATTCACCCCTCCACTTT	CASSLAIRDRNSPLHF
-	TRBJ1-1	-	TRBV6-9	10	TGTGCTACTCGGGGCTCCGAAGCTTTCTTT	CATRGSEAFF
few	TRBJ1-2	-	TRBV19	12	TGTGCCAGTAGTCCGAGAGAGGGGGGCTACACCTTC	CASSPREGGYTF
many	TRBJ1-6	-	TRBV5-6	15	TGTGCCAGCAGCTGGGGTGCGGGGGGAACTTCACCCCTCCACTTT	CASSWGAGGTSPLHF
many	TRBJ2-3	TRBD2	TRBV6-2/TRBV6-3	15	TGTGCCAGCAGTTTGACTAGCGGGAGGGCAGATACGCAGTATTTT	CASSLTSGRADTQYF
-	TRBJ1-1	TRBD1	TRBV7-2	18	TGTGCCAGCAGCTTTTTCTCGGGACAGGGGGCTGAAGGCACTGAAGCTTTCTTT	CASSFFSGQGAEGTEAFF
-	TRBJ2-5	-	TRBV18	13	TGTGCCAGCTCACCAATGGGCCAAGAGACCCAGTACTTC	CASSPMGQETQYF
once	TRBJ1-2	TRBD1	TRBV13	14	TGTGCCAGCAGCTTAGGGACAGGGATTTATGGCTACACCTTC	CASSLGTGIYGYTF
many	TRBJ2-1	TRBD2	TRBV6-2/TRBV6-3	14	TGTGCCAGCGTGAGCGGGGGCACCTACAATGAGCAGTTCTTC	CASVSGGTYNEQFF
-	TRBJ1-2	-	TRBV20-1	12	TGCAGTGCTAGCTCCAGGGGTAACGGCTACACCTTC	CSASSRGNGYTF
medium-sized	TRBJ1-5	-	TRBV19	14	TGTGCCAGTAGCCGACAGTTCGGGGGTCAGCCCCAGCATTTT	CASSRQFGGQPQHF
-	TRBJ1-2	TRBD1	TRBV7-2	16	TGTGCCAGCAGCTACGGACAGGGAGGTTCTAACTATGGCTACACCTTC	CASSYGQGGSNYGYTF
-	TRBJ2-3	-	TRBV5-6	13	TGTGCCAGCAGCTTGCAGGTCACAGATACGCAGTATTTT	CASSLQVTDTQYF
-	TRBJ2-3	-	TRBV24-1	18	TGTGCCACCAGTAAGACGTCAGGGATACCCGGATTCACAGATACGCAGTATTTT	CATSKTSGIPGFTDTQYF
-	TRBJ2-3	-	TRBV6-5	13	TGTGCCAGCAGTTCAGGGGGGGCGGATACGCAGTATTTT	CASSSGGADTQYF
-	TRBJ1-4	-	TRBV4-1	12	TGCGCCAGCAGCCAAGGAAATGAAAAACTGTTTTTT	CASSQGNEKLFF